This passage covers 9 T cell receptor beta chains from one sample sequenced in a study of T cells in Graves' hyperthyroidism and ophthalmopathy. Researchers took RNA transcripts and amplified the TCR beta CDR3 regions from them. During a first-round RT-PCR of the TCR CDR3, the HTBI primer set was used. TCRdb independently ran MiXCR on the multiplex PCR reads; one entry per CDR3 protein. This sample has approximately 420,000 distinct CDR3 sequences, with roughly an eighth found just once. The specimen was blood. Receptors originate from a woman between 18 and 29 years old with Graves' hyperthyroidism.

This clonotype was recorded many times. V is TRBV20-1 and J is TRBJ1-2; TRBD1 might be the D (5 bases). Per the germline V gene, CDR1 is DFQATT and CDR2 is SNEGSKA (reference sequence). Trimming cost V 6 bases and J 6 bases, with 17 bases left between them. CDR3 length: 13 amino acids. CDR3 sequence (DNA): TGCAGTGCCACCGCACAGGTGTCGGATGGCTACACCTTC. This translates into CSATAQVSDGYTF.

This clonotype showed up many times. The chain has TRBV28 and TRBJ2-5; 7 bases agree with TRBD1. The germline gives CDR1 MDHEN, CDR2 SYDVKM. V shed 3 bases and J 2 bases; nucleotides not matched to a gene: 9. This CDR3 is built from 16 residues. CDR3 in amino acids: CASSLSTGTAQETQYF. The CDR3 DNA reads TGTGCCAGCAGTTTGTCGACAGGGACGGCACAAGAGACCCAGTACTTC.

This clonotype has a handful of counts. The rearrangement uses TRBV18 and TRBJ1-5; D unresolved. CDR3 length equals 14 residues. Germline CDR1 and CDR2: KGHSH and LQKENI. Trimming took 3 bases from V and 6 from J, leaving 12 bases between them. The CDR3 DNA sequence: TGTGCCAGCTCACCCCGGACGGAATCTCAGCCCCAGCATTTT. Protein product: CASSPRTESQPQHF.

This clonotype was recorded many times. Written as DNA, the CDR3 is TGTGCCTGGAGTCCAGCAGGGTGGGGGAGCAATCAGCCCCAGCATTTT. As protein: CAWSPAGWGSNQPQHF. The gene calls are TRBV30 and TRBJ1-5; weak D call: TRBD1 (5 bases). The germline V gene has CDR1 GTSNPN and CDR2 SVGIG (reference sequence). V lost 2 bases and J lost 1, with 15 bases in between. CDR3 length: 16 residues.

This clonotype was seen ten or more times. The chain couples TRBV6-1 to TRBJ1-1, with D uncertain. The CDR3 sequence is 12 residues long. Germline CDR1 and CDR2: MNHNS and SASEGT. Trimming stripped 1 base from V and 11 bases from J, with 11 bases between. CDR3 sequence reads: CASSEGSTAAFF. In DNA form, the CDR3 reads TGTGCCAGCAGTGAAGGCAGCACGGCGGCTTTCTTT.

This clonotype was detected only a few times. The CDR3, as DNA: TGCAGTGCTAGAGGCCAGGACTACTCCTACGAGCAGTACTTC. It translates to CSARGQDYSYEQYF. J is TRBJ2-7 and V is TRBV20-1, with TRBD2 as a possible D gene (6 bases). Between the trimmed V and J ends, which lost 1 base and 0 bases, there was a span of 10 bases. Per germline, CDR1 DFQATT and CDR2 SNEGSKA (reference sequence). The CDR3 runs to 14 residues.

In this sample, this clonotype turned up many times. The J gene is TRBJ2-5, the V gene TRBV12-3 or TRBV12-4; 12 nucleotides match TRBD2. The CDR3 contains 15 residues. The junction had 7 bases not matched to a gene; V was cut back by 6 bases and J by 5 bases. The CDR3 loop is CASSHSSGREETQYF. The DNA for the CDR3 is TGTGCCAGCAGCCACTCTAGCGGGAGGGAGGAGACCCAGTACTTC.

This clonotype showed up many times. Here the CDR3 reads CASGIAAGVGTGELFF. CDR3 sequence (DNA): TGTGCCAGCGGTATCGCAGCGGGAGTTGGAACCGGGGAGCTGTTTTTT. The V and J genes are TRBV28 and TRBJ2-2, with 8 positions matching TRBD2. This CDR3 contains 16 residues. The junction had 13 bases not matched to a gene; V was cut back by 8 bases and J by 5 bases. Germline V lookup: CDR1 MDHEN, CDR2 SYDVKM.

The chain is built from TRBV28 and TRBJ2-1; 7 bases match TRBD1. The CDR3 consists of 12 residues. Germline V gene sequence: CDR1 MDHEN, CDR2 SYDVKM. V lost 1 base, J lost 14 bases, and 5 bases stayed unmatched. The CDR3 DNA reads TGTGCCAGCAGTTTATCAAGGGGGCTGGAGTTCTTC. Translating gives CASSLSRGLEFF.